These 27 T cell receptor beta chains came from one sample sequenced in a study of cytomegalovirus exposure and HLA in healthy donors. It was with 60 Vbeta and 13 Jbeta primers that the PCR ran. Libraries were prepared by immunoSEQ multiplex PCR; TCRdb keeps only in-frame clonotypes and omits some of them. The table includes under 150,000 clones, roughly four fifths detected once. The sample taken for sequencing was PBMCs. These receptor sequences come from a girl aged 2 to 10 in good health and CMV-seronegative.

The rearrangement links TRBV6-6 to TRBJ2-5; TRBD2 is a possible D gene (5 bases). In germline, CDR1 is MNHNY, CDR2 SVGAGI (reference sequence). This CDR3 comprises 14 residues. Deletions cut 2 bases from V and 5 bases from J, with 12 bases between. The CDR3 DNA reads TGTGCCAGCAGTTACAATGCGGGTGGTGAGACCCAGTACTTC. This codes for CASSYNAGGETQYF.

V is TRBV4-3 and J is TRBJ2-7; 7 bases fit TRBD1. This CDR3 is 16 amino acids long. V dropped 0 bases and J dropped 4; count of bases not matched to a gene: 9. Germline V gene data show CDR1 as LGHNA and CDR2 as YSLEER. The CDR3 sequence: CASSQDGTANYYEQYF. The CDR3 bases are TGCGCCAGCAGCCAAGATGGGACAGCAAACTATTACGAGCAGTACTTC.

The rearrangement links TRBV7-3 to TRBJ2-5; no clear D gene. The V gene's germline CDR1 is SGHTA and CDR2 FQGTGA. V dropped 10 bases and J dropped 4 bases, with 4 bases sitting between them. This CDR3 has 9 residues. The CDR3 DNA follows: TGTGCCACCGGAGAGACCCAGTACTTC. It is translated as CATGETQYF.

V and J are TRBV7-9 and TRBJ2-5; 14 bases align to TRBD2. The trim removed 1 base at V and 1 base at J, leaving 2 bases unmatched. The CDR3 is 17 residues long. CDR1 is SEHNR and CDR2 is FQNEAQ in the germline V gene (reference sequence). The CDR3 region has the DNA TGTGCCAGCAGCTTAGGGACTAGCGGGGGGATCCAAGAGACCCAGTACTTC. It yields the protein CASSLGTSGGIQETQYF.

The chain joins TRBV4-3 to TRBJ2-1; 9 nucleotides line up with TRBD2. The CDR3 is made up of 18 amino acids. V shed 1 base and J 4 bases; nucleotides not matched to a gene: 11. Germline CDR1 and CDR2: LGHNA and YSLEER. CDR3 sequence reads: CASSQGTQFLAGYNEQFF. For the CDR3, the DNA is TGCGCCAGCAGCCAAGGCACTCAGTTTCTAGCGGGGTACAATGAGCAGTTCTTC.

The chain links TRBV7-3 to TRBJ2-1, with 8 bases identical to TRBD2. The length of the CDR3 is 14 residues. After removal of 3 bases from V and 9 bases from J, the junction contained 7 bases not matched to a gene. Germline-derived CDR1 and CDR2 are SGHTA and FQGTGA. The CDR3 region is CASSLTGGPSEQFF. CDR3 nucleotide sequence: TGTGCCAGCAGCTTGACGGGAGGGCCGAGTGAGCAGTTCTTC.

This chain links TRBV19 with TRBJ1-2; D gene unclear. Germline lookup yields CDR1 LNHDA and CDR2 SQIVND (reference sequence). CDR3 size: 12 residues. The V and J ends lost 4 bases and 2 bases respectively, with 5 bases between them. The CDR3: CASSTRNYGYTF. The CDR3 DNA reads TGTGCCAGTAGTACTCGGAACTATGGCTACACCTTC. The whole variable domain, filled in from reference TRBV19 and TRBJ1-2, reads DGGITQSPKYLFRKEGQNVTLSCEQNLNHDAMYWYRQDPGQGLRLIYYSQIVNDFQKGDIAEGYSVSREKKESFPLTVTSAQKNPTAFYLCASSTRNYGYTFGSGTRLTVV.

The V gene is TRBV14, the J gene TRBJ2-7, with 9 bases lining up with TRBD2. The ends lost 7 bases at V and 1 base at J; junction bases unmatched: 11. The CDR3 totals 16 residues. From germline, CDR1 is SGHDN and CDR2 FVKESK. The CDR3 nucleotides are TGTGCCAGCAAAGTCCCCTTCCTAGCGGGGTCCTACGAGCAGTACTTC. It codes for CASKVPFLAGSYEQYF.

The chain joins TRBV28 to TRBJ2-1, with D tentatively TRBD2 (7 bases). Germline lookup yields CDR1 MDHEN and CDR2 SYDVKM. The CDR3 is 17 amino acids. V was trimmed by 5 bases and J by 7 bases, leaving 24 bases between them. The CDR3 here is CASSPPSTGGAGNEQFF. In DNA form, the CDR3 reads TGTGCCAGCAGTCCACCTTCAACGGGGGGCGCGGGTAATGAGCAGTTCTTC.

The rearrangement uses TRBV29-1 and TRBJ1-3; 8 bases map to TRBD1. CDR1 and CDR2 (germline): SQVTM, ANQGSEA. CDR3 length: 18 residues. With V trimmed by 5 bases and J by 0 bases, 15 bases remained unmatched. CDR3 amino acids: CSVLLTGQATSSGNTIYF. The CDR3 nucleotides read TGCAGCGTTCTTCTTACGGGACAGGCAACATCCTCTGGAAACACCATATATTTT.

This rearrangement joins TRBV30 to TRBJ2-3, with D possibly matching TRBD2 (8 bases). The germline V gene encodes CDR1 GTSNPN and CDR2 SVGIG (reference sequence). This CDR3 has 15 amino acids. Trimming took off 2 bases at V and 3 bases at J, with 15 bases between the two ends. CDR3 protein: CAWSRQGGGTDTQYF. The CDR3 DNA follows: TGTGCCTGGAGTAGACAGGGCGGGGGGACAGATACGCAGTATTTT.

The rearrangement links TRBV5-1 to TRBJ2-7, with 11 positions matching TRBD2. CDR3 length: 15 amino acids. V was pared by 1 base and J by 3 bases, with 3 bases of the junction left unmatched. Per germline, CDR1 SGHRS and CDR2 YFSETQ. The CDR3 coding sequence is TGCGCCAGCAGCTTGATAGCGGGAGGGAGCTACGAGCAGTACTTC. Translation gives CASSLIAGGSYEQYF.

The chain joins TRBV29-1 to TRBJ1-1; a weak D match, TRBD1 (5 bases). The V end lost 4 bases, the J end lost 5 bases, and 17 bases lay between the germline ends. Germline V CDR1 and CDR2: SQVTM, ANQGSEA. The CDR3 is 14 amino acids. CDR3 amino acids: CSVGGRQGITEAFF. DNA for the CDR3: TGCAGCGTTGGGGGTAGGCAGGGAATAACTGAAGCTTTCTTT.

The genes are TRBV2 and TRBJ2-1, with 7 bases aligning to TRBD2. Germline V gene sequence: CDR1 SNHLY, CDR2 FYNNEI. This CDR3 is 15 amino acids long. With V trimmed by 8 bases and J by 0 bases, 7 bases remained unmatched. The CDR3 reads CASQFLAASYNEQFF. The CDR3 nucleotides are TGTGCCAGCCAGTTTCTAGCGGCCTCCTACAATGAGCAGTTCTTC.

The CDR3 DNA follows: TGTGCCAGCAGTTTATCGCAGAGCCGAGGGCAGTACTTC. This encodes CASSLSQSRGQYF. V gene TRBV28 combines with J gene TRBJ2-5, with D tentatively TRBD2 (5 bases). The CDR3 totals 13 residues. The V gene lost 1 base and the J gene lost 11 bases, with 14 bases spanning the gap. The germline V gene has CDR1 MDHEN and CDR2 SYDVKM.

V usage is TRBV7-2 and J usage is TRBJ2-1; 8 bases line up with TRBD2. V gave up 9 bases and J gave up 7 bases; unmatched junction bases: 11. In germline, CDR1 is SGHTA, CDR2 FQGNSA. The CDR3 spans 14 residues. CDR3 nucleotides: TGTGCCAGTCAGGTTGACGGGGGGGTTAATGAGCAGTTCTTC. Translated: CASQVDGGVNEQFF.

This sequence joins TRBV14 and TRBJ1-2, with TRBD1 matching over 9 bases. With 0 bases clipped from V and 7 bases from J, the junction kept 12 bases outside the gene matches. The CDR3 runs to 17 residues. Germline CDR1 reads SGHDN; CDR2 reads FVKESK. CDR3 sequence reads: CASSQDLVGTGSSGYTF. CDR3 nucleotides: TGTGCCAGCAGCCAAGACCTAGTTGGGACAGGGTCGTCTGGCTACACCTTC. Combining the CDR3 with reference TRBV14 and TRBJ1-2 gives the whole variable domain EAGVTQFPSHSVIEKGQTVTLRCDPISGHDNLYWYRRVMGKEIKFLLHFVKESKQDESGMPNNRFLAERTGGTYSTLKVQPAELEDSGVYFCASSQDLVGTGSSGYTFGSGTRLTVV.

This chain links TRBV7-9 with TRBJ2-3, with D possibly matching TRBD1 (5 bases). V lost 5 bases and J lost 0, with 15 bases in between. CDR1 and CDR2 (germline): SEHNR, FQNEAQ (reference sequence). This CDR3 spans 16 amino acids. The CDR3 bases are TGTGCCAGCAGCCCATCAGGGATATCTAGCACAGATACGCAGTATTTT. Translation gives CASSPSGISSTDTQYF. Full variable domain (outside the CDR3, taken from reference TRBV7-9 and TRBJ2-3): DTGVSQNPRHKITKRGQNVTFRCDPISEHNRLYWYRQTLGQGPEFLTYFQNEAQLEKSRLLSDRFSAERPKGSFSTLEIQRTEQGDSAMYLCASSPSGISSTDTQYFGPGTRLTVL.

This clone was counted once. The CDR3 spells CASSFTSGRAPSGELFF. In nucleotides, the CDR3 is TGTGCCAGCAGTTTCACTAGCGGGAGGGCCCCGTCCGGGGAGCTGTTTTTT. V and J are TRBV27 and TRBJ2-2; 13 bases fit TRBD2. Germline loops: CDR1 MNHEY, CDR2 SMNVEV (reference sequence). The CDR3 is 17 residues long. V lost 3 bases, J lost 6 bases, and 7 bases stayed unmatched.

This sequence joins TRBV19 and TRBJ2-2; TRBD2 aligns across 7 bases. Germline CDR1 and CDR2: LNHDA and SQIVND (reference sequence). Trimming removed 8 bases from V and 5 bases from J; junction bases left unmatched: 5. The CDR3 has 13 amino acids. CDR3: CASGQLATGELFF. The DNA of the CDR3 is TGTGCCAGTGGTCAACTAGCGACCGGGGAGCTGTTTTTT.

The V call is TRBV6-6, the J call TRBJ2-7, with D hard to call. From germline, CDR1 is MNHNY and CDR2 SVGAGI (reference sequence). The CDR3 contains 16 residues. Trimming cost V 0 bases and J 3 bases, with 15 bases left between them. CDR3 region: CASSYSSRSFFYEQYF. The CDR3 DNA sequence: TGTGCCAGCAGTTACTCGAGCAGGTCTTTTTTCTACGAGCAGTACTTC.

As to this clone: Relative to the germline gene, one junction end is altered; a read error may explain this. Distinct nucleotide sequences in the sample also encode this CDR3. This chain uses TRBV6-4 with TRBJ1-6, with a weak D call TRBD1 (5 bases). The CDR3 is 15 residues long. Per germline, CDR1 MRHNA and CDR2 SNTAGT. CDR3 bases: TGTGCCAGCAGTCAAGGGCAGGGCGATAATTCCCCCCTCCACTTT. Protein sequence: CASSQGQGDNSPLHF.

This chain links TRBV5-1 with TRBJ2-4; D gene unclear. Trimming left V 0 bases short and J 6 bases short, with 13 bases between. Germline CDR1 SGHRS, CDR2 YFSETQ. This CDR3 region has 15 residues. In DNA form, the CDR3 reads TGCGCCAGCAGCTTGGAAGACAAGTCCATAAACATTCAGTACTTC. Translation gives CASSLEDKSINIQYF.

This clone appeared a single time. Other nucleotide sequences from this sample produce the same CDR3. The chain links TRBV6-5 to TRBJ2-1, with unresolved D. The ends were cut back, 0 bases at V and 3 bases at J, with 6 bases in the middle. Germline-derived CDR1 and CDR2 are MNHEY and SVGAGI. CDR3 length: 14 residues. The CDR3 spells CASSYSSYYNEQFF. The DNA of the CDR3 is TGTGCCAGCAGTTACTCTAGCTACTACAATGAGCAGTTCTTC.

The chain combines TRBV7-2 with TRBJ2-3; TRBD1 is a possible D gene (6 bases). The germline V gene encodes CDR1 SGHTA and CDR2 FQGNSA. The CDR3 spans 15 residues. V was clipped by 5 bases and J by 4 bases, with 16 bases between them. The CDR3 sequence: CASSKTGILPDTQYF. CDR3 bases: TGTGCCAGCAGCAAAACAGGGATTCTCCCAGATACGCAGTATTTT.

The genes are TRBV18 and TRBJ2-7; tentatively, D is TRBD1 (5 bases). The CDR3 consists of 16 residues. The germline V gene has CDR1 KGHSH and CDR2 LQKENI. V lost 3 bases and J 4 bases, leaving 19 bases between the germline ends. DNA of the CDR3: TGTGCCAGCTCACCCTCCGGTGGACAAGCGATATACGAGCAGTACTTC. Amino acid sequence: CASSPSGGQAIYEQYF.

CDR3 sequence reads: CASQTGADTEAFF. The DNA of the CDR3 is TGTGCCAGCCAGACAGGGGCTGACACTGAAGCTTTCTTT. The rearrangement links TRBV19 to TRBJ1-1; 8 bases align to TRBD1. The CDR3 has 13 residues. Germline V gives CDR1 LNHDA, CDR2 SQIVND (reference sequence). V lost 9 bases to trimming and J lost 3 bases; unmatched junction nucleotides: 6.